This T cell receptor (beta chain) was recorded in a study of blood T cell repertoires in COVID-19. Sequencing was performed with immunoSEQ multiplex PCR; in TCRdb, only in-frame clones are kept and a portion is missing. The sample consists of about 140,000 clones, around 86% of them appearing once. Germline V gene lookup returns CDR1 GTSNPN and CDR2 SVGIG (reference sequence). The CDR3 has 13 amino acids. Between the trimmed V and J ends, which lost 2 bases and 5 bases, there was a span of 13 bases. Cohorts were assigned according to the clinical history that participants reported. The specimen sequenced was PBMCs or T cells enriched from blood (not recorded which). The rearrangement uses TRBV30 and TRBJ2-7, with D perhaps TRBD2 (6 bases). This receptor was taken from a man in his sixties who had recovered from COVID-19. The CDR3 nucleotides read TGTGCCTGGAGTCCCGGGGGAGCCCACGAGCAGTACTTC. Translation gives CAWSPGGAHEQYF.